The sequence of this T cell receptor beta chain was determined in a study of identical twins. Overall study findings and caveats: Where beta out-of-frame sequences were concerned, excess twin sharing was weaker.

The germline V and J ends were trimmed by 3 bases and 1 base, with 12 bases remaining between them. CDR3 size: 15 residues. Germline CDR1 is ENHRY and CDR2 is SYGVKD. A universal primer site arose from template switching, and cDNA bore unique molecular identifiers. In TCRdb, the 5' RACE reads were re-called with MiXCR into one record per CDR3 protein. The table records just over 500,000 distinct CDR3 sequences, roughly a fifth of them present only once. Turning to this clonotype: Its antigen is not known.

Another study also made use of these data, one on T cells expressing NK-cell markers. This second report adds: In sorted CD3+CD56+NKG2C+, CD3+CD56+NKG2C- and CD3+CD56-NKG2C+ T cells, TCR beta repertoires were obtained. An anti-gamma-delta TCR antibody was added in several experiments. It restricted sorting to alpha-beta TCR-expressing T cells.

Sequenced material: CD4+ T cells sorted from blood. This receptor was identified in a woman younger than 35 in good health. The chain recombines TRBV10-3 with TRBJ1-2, with D uncertain. This chain's CDR3 is CAISDYTLGNYGYTF. DNA of the CDR3: TGTGCCATCAGTGACTATACTTTGGGTAACTATGGCTACACCTTC.